This T cell receptor (beta chain) was sequenced in a study of blood T cell repertoires in COVID-19. For the study at large: Sources were T cells, B-cell-depleted T cells, or PBMCs; the material itself was cDNA or gDNA.

Authors' methods: Amplification of reference gene primers provided the estimated nucleated cell counts. The method was immunoSEQ multiplex PCR; TCRdb's version includes in-frame clones alone and lacks a portion of them. V, J and clone size reflect that table, while D and trimming were determined from the DNA. Of about 270,000 clones listed, more than 75% are singletons. Germline CDR1 SGHRS, CDR2 YFSETQ. V was clipped by 4 bases and J by 0 bases; unmatched bases: 9. The CDR3 has 16 residues. The rearrangement uses TRBV5-1 and TRBJ2-5; 7 bases fit TRBD1. The TCR was taken from a man in his forties with active or convalescent COVID-19. Source material: peripheral blood. The chain's CDR3 is CASSTIPRGNQETQYF. For the CDR3, the DNA is TGCGCCAGCAGCACCATTCCCAGGGGGAACCAAGAGACCCAGTACTTC. The entire variable domain, with the rest obtained from reference TRBV5-1 and TRBJ2-5, is as follows: KAGVTQTPRYLIKTRGQQVTLSCSPISGHRSVSWYQQTPGQGLQFLFEYFSETQRNKGNFPGRFSGRQFSNSRSEMNVSTLELGDSALYLCASSTIPRGNQETQYFGPGTRLLVL.